A single sample gave rise to the 10 T cell receptor beta chains below, sequenced in a study of blood T cells in healthy people across ages. A J-beta primer mix and a sample-barcoded 5' primer were used in a second PCR of about 7 to 12 cycles. TCRdb reprocessed the 5' RACE reads with MiXCR, giving one entry per CDR3 protein. Among around 1,000,000 distinct CDR3 sequences listed, under 30% were seen once. These same records also appear under a second study, on T cells of mothers and their children.

Sequencing was done on a sample of blood. The origin of the receptors is a girl aged 2 to 10 in good health.

The chain carries TRBV12-3 or TRBV12-4 and TRBJ1-3, with a tentative D call TRBD1 (6 bases). V lost 10 bases and J lost 4, with 17 bases in between. CDR3 length equals 14 residues. DNA of the CDR3: TGTGCCACCGGAAATACAGGGAAAGGAAACACCATATATTTT. Residues: CATGNTGKGNTIYF.

V gene TRBV6-6 combines with J gene TRBJ2-5, with TRBD1 matching 11 bases. The end of the DNA aligns better with TRBJ2-7, so the J call may be wrong. This CDR3 has 15 residues. The germline V gene has CDR1 MNHNY and CDR2 SVGAGI (reference sequence). CDR3 bases: TGTGCCAGCAGTTGGGGGGACAGGGGGTCCAACGAGCAGTACTTC. Its protein product is CASSWGDRGSNEQYF.

The rearrangement joins TRBV7-2 to TRBJ1-1; tentative D call: TRBD1 (5 bases). From germline, CDR1 is SGHTA and CDR2 FQGNSA. V was cut by 4 bases and J by 4 bases, with 16 bases left in between. The CDR3 consists of 15 residues. This CDR3 reads CASSYLLGLVTEAFF. The CDR3 nucleotides read TGTGCCAGCAGCTACCTATTGGGACTAGTCACTGAAGCTTTCTTT.

V is TRBV7-2 and J is TRBJ2-7; no definite D call. Trimming stripped 5 bases from V and 4 bases from J, with 15 bases between. This CDR3 is 14 amino acids long. Germline V gene sequence: CDR1 SGHTA, CDR2 FQGNSA. This CDR3 is CASSLQLVGYEQYF. CDR3 sequence (DNA): TGTGCCAGCAGCCTCCAGCTGGTCGGATACGAGCAGTACTTC.

CDR3 sequence (DNA): TGCAGTGCTCAACCGGGACAGGGCGTTGGTGAGCAGTTCTTC. This translates into CSAQPGQGVGEQFF. V usage is TRBV20-1 and J usage is TRBJ2-1; 9 positions agree with TRBD1. V shed 5 bases, J shed 9 bases, and the junction held 11 bases outside the gene matches. The germline CDR1 and CDR2 sequences are DFQATT and SNEGSKA (reference sequence). The CDR3 length is 14 residues.

As to this clonotype: Since no conserved phenylalanine or tryptophan closes the CDR3, a read error is the likely cause. This chain links TRBV7-2 with TRBJ2-7, with a weak D call TRBD1 (6 bases). The CDR3 loop spans 13 amino acids. CDR1 and CDR2 (germline): SGHTA, FQGNSA. V shed 5 bases and J shed 6 bases, with 14 bases lying between them. CDR3 bases: TGTGCCAGCAGCGTCAGGGGTTGGAGCGAGCAGTACCTC. It yields the protein CASSVRGWSEQYL.

This clonotype was detected only a few times. V and J are TRBV6-5 and TRBJ2-2, with unresolved D. This CDR3 region has 13 residues. Germline assignment: CDR1 MNHEY and CDR2 SVGAGI. Between the trimmed V and J ends, which lost 2 bases and 6 bases, there was a span of 7 bases. In DNA form, the CDR3 reads TGTGCCAGCAGTTACAACCAGGCCGGGGAGCTGTTTTTT. Its translation: CASSYNQAGELFF.

This clonotype was observed a handful of times. This chain connects TRBV28 to TRBJ2-4, with D hard to call. CDR1 and CDR2 (germline): MDHEN, SYDVKM. This CDR3 contains 15 residues. V was pared by 6 bases and J by 4 bases, with 16 bases between. Written as DNA, the CDR3 is TGTGCCAGCAGCCCACGGCCACAGACTAAAAACATTCAGTACTTC. As protein: CASSPRPQTKNIQYF.

The chain links TRBV4-2 to TRBJ1-1; D ambiguous. From germline, CDR1 is LGHNA and CDR2 YNFKEQ. V lost 1 base to trimming and J lost 5 bases, with 8 bases between them. The CDR3 totals 13 residues. CDR3 sequence: CASSQGPRTEAFF. The CDR3, as DNA: TGTGCCAGCAGCCAAGGCCCTCGAACTGAAGCTTTCTTT.

The rearrangement joins TRBV28 to TRBJ1-5; 7 bases agree with TRBD1. The CDR3 extends over 17 amino acids. The junction had 6 bases not matched to a gene; V was cut back by 1 base and J by 0 bases. Germline assignment: CDR1 MDHEN and CDR2 SYDVKM. CDR3: CASSLSTGDNSNQPQHF. For the CDR3, the DNA is TGTGCCAGCAGTTTATCTACAGGGGATAATAGCAATCAGCCCCAGCATTTT.